The rows below give T cell receptor beta chains drawn from one sample of a study of blood T cell repertoires in COVID-19. Repertoires were generated with immunoSEQ multiplex PCR, while TCRdb's copy carries only in-frame clones and drops some. The profile covers 68,000 or so clones, with around 89% appearing a single time and around 2.5% taken by the ten largest. The sequencing input was peripheral blood. The receptors come from a man in his fifties or sixties with acute or convalescent COVID-19. Both conserved end residues are part of each CDR3. A D gene is named only where the DNA matches it firmly. For some rows the clone size is stated as once, few or many, or as a class when expanded; others skip it.

-	TRBV2	-	TRBJ1-2	TGTGCCAGCAGTGAGGGACTGAGCTATGGCTACACCTTC	CASSEGLSYGYTF
-	TRBV29-1	TRBD1	TRBJ1-1	TGCAGCGTTTACGGGACAGGGGGCCGGAACACTGAAGCTTTCTTT	CSVYGTGGRNTEAFF
once	TRBV7-5	-	TRBJ2-4	TGTGCCAGAAGCTTAGCGAGGGCAGGGGGCTTAGCCAAAAACATTCAGTACTTC	CARSLARAGGLAKNIQYF
-	TRBV24-1	-	TRBJ1-5	TGTGCCACCTCACGCGGCAATCAGCCCCAGCATTTT	CATSRGNQPQHF
few	TRBV6-2/TRBV6-3	-	TRBJ2-2	TGTGCCAGCAGTTTCCTCGGGGGCGGGGAGCTGTTTTTT	CASSFLGGGELFF
-	TRBV5-4	TRBD2	TRBJ2-2	TGTGCCAGCAGCATCGGACTAGCGGGAGGGACGGGGGAGCTGTTTTTT	CASSIGLAGGTGELFF
-	TRBV19	TRBD1	TRBJ2-5	TGTGCCAGCGCCGGGACAGGGGGCGCGGGGACCCAGTACTTC	CASAGTGGAGTQYF
-	TRBV13	-	TRBJ2-1	TGTGCCAGCAGCTTTGGGGGGAACAATGAGCAGTTCTTC	CASSFGGNNEQFF
-	TRBV24-1	-	TRBJ1-2	TGTGCCACCAGTGACCCCACAGGGCGTGGCTACACCTTC	CATSDPTGRGYTF
-	TRBV5-1	TRBD2	TRBJ2-1	TGCGCCAGCAGCTTCGGGACTAGCTCTAACAATGAGCAGTTCTTC	CASSFGTSSNNEQFF
-	TRBV2	TRBD1	TRBJ2-1	TGTGCCAGCAGTAGACAGGGAAGGTTTGAGCAGTTCTTC	CASSRQGRFEQFF
-	TRBV19	-	TRBJ1-6	TGTGCCAGTAGTATCGTCGGGGTTGTAGGATCACCCCTCCACTTT	CASSIVGVVGSPLHF
-	TRBV7-3	TRBD2	TRBJ2-3	TGTGCCAGCAGCCCGCTTGGGGGGGGAGATACGCAGTATTTT	CASSPLGGGDTQYF
-	TRBV20-1	TRBD2	TRBJ2-1	TGCAGTGCTAGTGTTGGCGGGAGCTTTAAACGGGCTTCGAGGAATGAGCAGTTCTTC	CSASVGGSFKRASRNEQFF
-	TRBV6-5	TRBD1	TRBJ1-2	TGTGCCAGCAGTTACGACAGGGCTGGCTACACCTTC	CASSYDRAGYTF
-	TRBV18	TRBD1	TRBJ1-4	TGTGCCAGCTCACCCATGGACAGGGGCGGTGAAAAACTGTTTTTT	CASSPMDRGGEKLFF
-	TRBV7-9	TRBD1	TRBJ1-1	TGTGCCAGCAGCTTAGGGGACAGTTTGAACACTGAAGCTTTCTTT	CASSLGDSLNTEAFF
-	TRBV4-1	-	TRBJ2-3	TGCGCCAGCAGCCACCGGGGATCTACAGATACGCAGTATTTT	CASSHRGSTDTQYF
-	TRBV11-2	-	TRBJ2-5	TGTGCCAGCAGCAGACTAGGGGGCCTGGAGACCCAGTACTTC	CASSRLGGLETQYF
-	TRBV4-3	TRBD2	TRBJ2-5	TGCGCCAGCAGCCAAGAACCGGGACTAGCGGGATACGGGGAGACCCAGTACTTC	CASSQEPGLAGYGETQYF
-	TRBV29-1	-	TRBJ2-7	TGCAGCGTCAGCAGTGGGAGATCCGAGCAGTACTTC	CSVSSGRSEQYF
-	TRBV5-8	TRBD1	TRBJ2-3	TGTGCCAGCAGCAACGACAGGGCTGAAGATACGCAGTATTTT	CASSNDRAEDTQYF
-	TRBV5-6	-	TRBJ1-5	TGTGCCAGCAGCCGCGTCGACAGCCCCAAGACCCAGCATTTT	CASSRVDSPKTQHF
-	TRBV7-9	TRBD1	TRBJ1-3	TGTGCCAGCAGCCAGGGACAGGGAGCCTCTGGAAACACCATATATTTT	CASSQGQGASGNTIYF
-	TRBV5-1	TRBD1	TRBJ2-5	TGCGCCAGCAGCAAAGGGGACAGGCTCCAAGAGACCCAGTACTTC	CASSKGDRLQETQYF
-	TRBV7-2	-	TRBJ2-5	TGTGCCAGCAGCTTAGTGGCCAGCGGGTCTCAAGAGACCCAGTACTTC	CASSLVASGSQETQYF
-	TRBV20-1	-	TRBJ2-7	TGCAGTGCTAGTGGTGGAGTGACAGAATACGAGCAGTACTTC	CSASGGVTEYEQYF
-	TRBV7-9	TRBD2	TRBJ2-3	TGTGCCAGCAGCTTATACGCTGGCGGGAGGGCCATCGGCACAGATACGCAGTATTTT	CASSLYAGGRAIGTDTQYF
-	TRBV6-5	TRBD1	TRBJ1-5	TGTGCCAGCAGTTACCAACAGGGGTTCCAGCCCCAGCATTTT	CASSYQQGFQPQHF
-	TRBV19	-	TRBJ2-5	TGTGCCAGTAGTCTCGGGTCCCCGGGGACCCAGTACTTC	CASSLGSPGTQYF
-	TRBV27	TRBD1	TRBJ2-2	TGTGCCAGTCACCGCGCAGGGGGCACCGGGGAGCTGTTTTTT	CASHRAGGTGELFF
-	TRBV29-1	-	TRBJ1-1	TGCAGCGTTGAAGAACGGCAGGGGAAGGGAGCTTTCTTT	CSVEERQGKGAFF
-	TRBV9	TRBD1	TRBJ2-3	TGTGCCAGCAGCGTACGACAGGGGGCGGGTACAGATACGCAGTATTTT	CASSVRQGAGTDTQYF
-	TRBV2	-	TRBJ1-5	TGTGCCAGCAGTGATGGGGGCAGGGAGTATGGCAATCAGCCCCAGCATTTT	CASSDGGREYGNQPQHF
-	TRBV4-1	-	TRBJ1-4	TGCGCCAGCAGCCAAGTTATGGCTGCCGCTAATGAAAAACTGTTTTTT	CASSQVMAAANEKLFF
-	TRBV24-1	TRBD1	TRBJ2-2	TGTGCCACCGCCGGGACAGGATCCACCGGGGAGCTGTTTTTT	CATAGTGSTGELFF
-	TRBV5-6	TRBD1	TRBJ2-1	TGTGCCAGCAGCTTGCCGGGGACAGGGCGGACCACGGGGCAGTTCTTC	CASSLPGTGRTTGQFF